Listed here are 16 T cell receptor beta chains from one sample, sequenced in a study of T cell repertoires in cytomegalovirus infection. These TCRs are of unknown antigen specificity. MiXCR, applied by TCRdb to the reads, yields one record per CDR3 protein. The sample lists hundreds of thousands of distinct CDR3 sequences, over 25% seen once, with 12% in the top ten. The starting material was cultured CD8+ T cells from PBMCs, obtained from culture after CMV antigen stimulation. The source of these receptors is a human donor in good health (CMV status not recorded). Some clones in this sample may be carry-over from other donors' samples.

V and J are TRBV20-1 and TRBJ1-5; weak D call: TRBD1 (5 bases). The CDR3 is 16 amino acids. CDR1 DFQATT and CDR2 SNEGSKA come from the germline V gene (reference sequence). V lost 4 bases to trimming and J lost 3 bases, with 19 bases between them. This CDR3 is CSAINLRDVPNQPQHF. Here the CDR3 DNA reads TGCAGTGCTATAAATCTCCGGGACGTCCCCAATCAGCCCCAGCATTTT.

This clonotype was recorded a few times. V usage is TRBV7-3 and J usage is TRBJ2-3; 10 bases fit TRBD2. With 3 bases clipped from V and 3 bases from J, the junction kept 9 bases outside the gene matches. Germline-derived CDR1 and CDR2 are SGHTA and FQGTGA. The CDR3 sequence is 17 residues long. CDR3 protein: CASSFHGLAEGTDTQYF. CDR3 DNA sequence: TGTGCCAGCAGCTTCCACGGACTAGCGGAGGGGACAGATACGCAGTATTTT.

The table lists this clonotype with a few counts. The V gene is TRBV9, the J gene TRBJ1-5; no firm D call. Germline lookup yields CDR1 SGDLS and CDR2 YYNGEE. The CDR3 is made up of 16 amino acids. V was pared by 0 bases and J by 0 bases, with 10 bases between. Here the CDR3 DNA reads TGTGCCAGCAGCGTAGGTCCCCAGAATAGCAATCAGCCCCAGCATTTT. It specifies CASSVGPQNSNQPQHF.

This clonotype was observed many times. The J gene is TRBJ2-5, the V gene TRBV11-2; a possible D gene is TRBD1 (6 bases). The germline V and J ends were trimmed by 5 bases and 1 base, with 8 bases remaining between them. The germline V gene has CDR1 SGHAT and CDR2 FQNNGV. This CDR3 is built from 13 residues. CDR3 protein: CASSRGSQETQYF. Here the CDR3 DNA reads TGTGCCAGCAGCAGGGGGTCCCAAGAGACCCAGTACTTC.

V and J are TRBV12-3 or TRBV12-4 and TRBJ1-1; D is unresolved. There are 12 residues in the CDR3. V lost 5 bases and J 7 bases, leaving 11 bases between the germline ends. CDR3 sequence: CASSLYSVEAFF. The DNA of the CDR3 is TGTGCCAGCAGTCTCTACAGTGTTGAAGCTTTCTTT.

This clonotype has just a few counts. The rearrangement uses TRBV28 and TRBJ2-5; 7 positions match TRBD2. The CDR3 totals 15 residues. V shed 1 base, J shed 4 bases, and the junction held 6 bases outside the gene matches. Germline V gene sequence: CDR1 MDHEN, CDR2 SYDVKM. CDR3 nucleotides: TGTGCCAGCAGTTTATACCGGACGGGGGGAGAGACCCAGTACTTC. Residues: CASSLYRTGGETQYF.

The rearrangement uses TRBV7-9 and TRBJ2-3; D remains ambiguous. From germline, CDR1 is SEHNR and CDR2 FQNEAQ (reference sequence). CDR3 length: 13 amino acids. Deletions cut 6 bases from V and 0 bases from J, with 7 bases between. CDR3 sequence reads: CASRPGSTDTQYF. CDR3 bases: TGTGCCAGCAGGCCGGGTAGCACAGATACGCAGTATTTT.

The chain employs TRBV5-4 and TRBJ2-2; 16 positions agree with TRBD2. V lost 4 bases to trimming and J lost 4 bases; unmatched junction nucleotides: 7. CDR3 length equals 18 residues. Germline lookup yields CDR1 SGHNT and CDR2 YYREEE (reference sequence). The CDR3 reads CASSPGLAGGQGTGELFF. The CDR3, as DNA: TGTGCCAGCAGCCCGGGACTAGCGGGGGGGCAAGGCACCGGGGAGCTGTTTTTT.

The rearrangement uses TRBV28 and TRBJ2-5; TRBD1 matches at 12 bases. This CDR3 comprises 21 residues. V lost 8 bases, J lost 5 bases, and 27 bases stayed unmatched. Germline V gene sequence: CDR1 MDHEN, CDR2 SYDVKM. CDR3 loop: CASAGQGAPIVAGGPGETQYF. CDR3 nucleotides: TGTGCCAGCGCGGGACAGGGGGCACCTATCGTGGCGGGGGGGCCTGGGGAGACCCAGTACTTC.

This clonotype was seen only a few times. V is TRBV15 and J is TRBJ1-5; D is unresolved. This CDR3 region has 15 residues. CDR1 LNHNV and CDR2 YYDKDF come from the germline V gene (reference sequence). V was trimmed by 9 bases and J by 4 bases, leaving 19 bases between them. The CDR3 here is CATSPGRSLNQPQHF. In nucleotides, the CDR3 is TGTGCCACGAGCCCTGGACGGAGCCTTAATCAGCCCCAGCATTTT.

On this clonotype itself: A much larger clonotype is one base distant, so this may be a read error. This chain links TRBV11-2 with TRBJ2-5, with D hard to call. Germline V lookup: CDR1 SGHAT, CDR2 FQNNGV. This CDR3 is 11 amino acids long. CDR3 sequence: CVSSYGSDQYF. The CDR3 region has the DNA TGTGTCAGCAGCTACGGGTCGGACCAGTACTTC.

The chain carries TRBV7-2 and TRBJ1-1; D gene uncertain. V was clipped by 1 base and J by 5 bases, with 11 bases between them. Per germline, CDR1 SGHTA and CDR2 FQGNSA. CDR3 length: 14 residues. CDR3 nucleotides: TGTGCCAGCAGCTTAGTAGGGCGCCAGACTGAAGCTTTCTTT. This gives the protein CASSLVGRQTEAFF.

The chain uses TRBV7-9 and TRBJ1-1; no clear D. The CDR3 contains 15 residues. Germline assignment: CDR1 SEHNR and CDR2 FQNEAQ (reference sequence). V was pared by 1 base and J by 3 bases, with 12 bases between. This CDR3 reads CASSLGQAEYTEAFF. CDR3 bases: TGTGCCAGCAGCTTAGGCCAGGCCGAATACACTGAAGCTTTCTTT. Together with reference TRBV7-9 and TRBJ1-1, the CDR3 gives the full variable domain: DTGVSQNPRHKITKRGQNVTFRCDPISEHNRLYWYRQTLGQGPEFLTYFQNEAQLEKSRLLSDRFSAERPKGSFSTLEIQRTEQGDSAMYLCASSLGQAEYTEAFFGQGTRLTVV.

This clonotype showed up many times. The genes are TRBV28 and TRBJ1-3; 9 bases fit TRBD1. Germline values: CDR1 MDHEN, CDR2 SYDVKM. Losses at the gene ends were 2 bases for V and 9 bases for J; bases not matched to a gene: 8. The CDR3 runs 15 residues. CDR3 residues: CASSLVWTGVSTIYF. DNA of the CDR3: TGTGCCAGCAGTTTAGTTTGGACAGGGGTGAGCACCATATATTTT.

The rearrangement uses TRBV24-1 and TRBJ2-5; 7 bases align to TRBD2. J was trimmed by 7 bases and V by 1 base; bases with no gene match: 5. The CDR3 runs 14 residues. The germline gives CDR1 KGHDR, CDR2 SFDVKD. CDR3 in DNA: TGTGCCACCAGTGATTTTAGGGAGGGCGGGACCCAGTACTTC. Its protein is CATSDFREGGTQYF.

The chain couples TRBV6-5 to TRBJ2-2; 9 bases line up with TRBD1. Germline CDR1 is MNHEY and CDR2 is SVGAGI. Unmatched junction bases numbered 20, after V lost 2 bases and J lost 7 bases. CDR3 length: 20 amino acids. The CDR3 spells CASSYNDLFTGGRDDGELFF. The CDR3 coding sequence is TGTGCCAGCAGTTACAACGATCTTTTTACAGGGGGCAGAGACGACGGGGAGCTGTTTTTT.